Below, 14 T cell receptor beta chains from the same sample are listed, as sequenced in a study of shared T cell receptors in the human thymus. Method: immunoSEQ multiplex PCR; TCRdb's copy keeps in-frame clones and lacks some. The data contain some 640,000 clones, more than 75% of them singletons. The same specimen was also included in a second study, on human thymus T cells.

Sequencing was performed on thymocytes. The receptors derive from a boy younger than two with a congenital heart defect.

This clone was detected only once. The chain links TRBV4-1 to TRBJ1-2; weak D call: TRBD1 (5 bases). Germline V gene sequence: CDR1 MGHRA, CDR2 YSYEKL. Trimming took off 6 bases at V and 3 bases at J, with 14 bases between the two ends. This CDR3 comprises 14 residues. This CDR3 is CASSTRGSDYGYTF. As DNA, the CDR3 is TGCGCCAGCAGTACACGGGGGTCTGACTATGGCTACACCTTC.

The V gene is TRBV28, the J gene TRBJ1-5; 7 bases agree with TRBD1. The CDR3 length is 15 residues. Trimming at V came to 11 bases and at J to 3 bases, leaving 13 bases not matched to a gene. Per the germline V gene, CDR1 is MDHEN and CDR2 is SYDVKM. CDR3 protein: CAGTAEGALNQPQHF. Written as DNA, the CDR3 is TGTGCCGGCACGGCCGAGGGGGCACTCAATCAGCCCCAGCATTTT. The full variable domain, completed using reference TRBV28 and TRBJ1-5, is DVKVTQSSRYLVKRTGEKVFLECVQDMDHENMFWYRQDPGLGLRLIYFSYDVKMKEKGDIPEGYSVSREKKERFSLILESASTNQTSMYLCAGTAEGALNQPQHFGDGTRLSIL.

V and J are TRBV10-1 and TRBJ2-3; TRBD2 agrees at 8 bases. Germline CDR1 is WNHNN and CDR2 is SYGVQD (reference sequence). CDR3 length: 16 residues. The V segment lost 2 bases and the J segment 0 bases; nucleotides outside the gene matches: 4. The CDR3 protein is CASSELAGRSTDTQYF. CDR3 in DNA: TGCGCCAGCAGTGAGCTAGCGGGCAGAAGCACAGATACGCAGTATTTT.

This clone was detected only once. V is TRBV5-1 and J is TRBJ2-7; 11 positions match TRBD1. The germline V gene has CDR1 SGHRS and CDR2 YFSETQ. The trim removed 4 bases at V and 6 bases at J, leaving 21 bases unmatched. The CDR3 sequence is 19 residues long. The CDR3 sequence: CASSATGTGGHRAASEQYF. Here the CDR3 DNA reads TGCGCCAGCAGCGCGACCGGGACAGGGGGTCACCGAGCGGCCTCCGAGCAGTACTTC. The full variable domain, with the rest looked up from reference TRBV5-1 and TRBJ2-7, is KAGVTQTPRYLIKTRGQQVTLSCSPISGHRSVSWYQQTPGQGLQFLFEYFSETQRNKGNFPGRFSGRQFSNSRSEMNVSTLELGDSALYLCASSATGTGGHRAASEQYFGPGTRLTVT.

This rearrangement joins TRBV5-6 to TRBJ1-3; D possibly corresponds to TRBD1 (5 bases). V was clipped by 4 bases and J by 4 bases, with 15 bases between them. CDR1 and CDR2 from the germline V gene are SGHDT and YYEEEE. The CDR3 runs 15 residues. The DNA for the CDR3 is TGTGCCAGCAGCCCCCTTGCGGGGGACGGAAACACCATATATTTT. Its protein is CASSPLAGDGNTIYF.

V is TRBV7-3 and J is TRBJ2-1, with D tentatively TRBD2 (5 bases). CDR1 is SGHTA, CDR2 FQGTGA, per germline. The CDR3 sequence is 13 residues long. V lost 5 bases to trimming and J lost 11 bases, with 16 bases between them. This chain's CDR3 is CASSGKAAAQQFF. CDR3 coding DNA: TGTGCCAGCAGCGGTAAGGCAGCGGCCCAGCAGTTCTTC. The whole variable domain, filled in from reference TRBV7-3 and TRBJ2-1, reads GAGVSQTPSNKVTEKGKYVELRCDPISGHTALYWYRQSLGQGPEFLIYFQGTGAADDSGLPNDRFFAVRPEGSVSTLKIQRTERGDSAVYLCASSGKAAAQQFFGPGTRLTVL.

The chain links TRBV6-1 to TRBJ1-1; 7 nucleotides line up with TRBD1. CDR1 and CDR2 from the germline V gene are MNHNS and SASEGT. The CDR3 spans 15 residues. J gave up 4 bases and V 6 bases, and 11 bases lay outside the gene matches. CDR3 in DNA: TGTGCCAGCAGGGTACAGGGGCTTCACGGCACTGAAGCTTTCTTT. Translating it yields CASRVQGLHGTEAFF.

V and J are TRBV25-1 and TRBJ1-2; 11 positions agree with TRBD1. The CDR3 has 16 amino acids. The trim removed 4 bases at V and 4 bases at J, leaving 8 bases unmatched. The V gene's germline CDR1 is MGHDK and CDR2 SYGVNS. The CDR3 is CASSGTGGDLAYGYTF. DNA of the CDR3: TGTGCCAGCAGTGGGACAGGGGGCGATTTGGCCTATGGCTACACCTTC.

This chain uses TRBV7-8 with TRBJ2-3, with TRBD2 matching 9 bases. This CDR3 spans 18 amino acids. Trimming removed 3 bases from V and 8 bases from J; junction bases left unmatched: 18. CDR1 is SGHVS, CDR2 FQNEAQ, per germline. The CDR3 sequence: CASSFLTLAGHVSGTQYF. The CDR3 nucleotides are TGTGCCAGCAGCTTTCTCACTCTAGCGGGACACGTTAGTGGTACGCAGTATTTT.

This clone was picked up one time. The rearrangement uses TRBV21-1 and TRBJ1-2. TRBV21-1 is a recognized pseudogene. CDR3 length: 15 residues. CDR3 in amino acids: CASSKAIPPGCGYTF. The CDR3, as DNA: TGTGCCAGCAGCAAAGCGATCCCCCCGGGGTGTGGCTACACCTTC.

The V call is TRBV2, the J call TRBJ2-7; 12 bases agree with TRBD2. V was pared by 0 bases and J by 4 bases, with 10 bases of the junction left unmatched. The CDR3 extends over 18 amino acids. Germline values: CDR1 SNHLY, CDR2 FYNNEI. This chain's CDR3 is CASSEAGLAGGLPYEQYF. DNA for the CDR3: TGTGCCAGCAGTGAAGCCGGGCTAGCGGGAGGGCTGCCTTACGAGCAGTACTTC.

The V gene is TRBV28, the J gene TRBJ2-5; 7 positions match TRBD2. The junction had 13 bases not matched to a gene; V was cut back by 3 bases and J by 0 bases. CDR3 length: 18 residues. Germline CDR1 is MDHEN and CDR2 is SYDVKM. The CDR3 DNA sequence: TGTGCCAGCAGTTTGGGGGGGAGGCCCTCCTGGTACCAAGAGACCCAGTACTTC. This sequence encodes CASSLGGRPSWYQETQYF.

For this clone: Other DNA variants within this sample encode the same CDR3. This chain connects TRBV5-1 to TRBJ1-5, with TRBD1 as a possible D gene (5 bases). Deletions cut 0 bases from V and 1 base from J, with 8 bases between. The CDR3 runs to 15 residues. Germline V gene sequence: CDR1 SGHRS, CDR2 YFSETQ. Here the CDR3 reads CASSLVGGSNQPQHF. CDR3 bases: TGCGCCAGCAGCTTGGTGGGGGGAAGCAATCAGCCCCAGCATTTT.

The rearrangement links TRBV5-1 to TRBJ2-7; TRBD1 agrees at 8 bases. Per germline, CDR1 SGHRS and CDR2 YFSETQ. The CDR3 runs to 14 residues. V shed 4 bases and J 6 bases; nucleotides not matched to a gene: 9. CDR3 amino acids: CASSETGDSLEQYF. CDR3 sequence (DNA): TGCGCCAGCAGCGAGACAGGGGATTCTCTCGAGCAGTACTTC. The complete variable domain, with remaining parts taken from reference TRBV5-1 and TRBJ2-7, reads KAGVTQTPRYLIKTRGQQVTLSCSPISGHRSVSWYQQTPGQGLQFLFEYFSETQRNKGNFPGRFSGRQFSNSRSEMNVSTLELGDSALYLCASSETGDSLEQYFGPGTRLTVT.